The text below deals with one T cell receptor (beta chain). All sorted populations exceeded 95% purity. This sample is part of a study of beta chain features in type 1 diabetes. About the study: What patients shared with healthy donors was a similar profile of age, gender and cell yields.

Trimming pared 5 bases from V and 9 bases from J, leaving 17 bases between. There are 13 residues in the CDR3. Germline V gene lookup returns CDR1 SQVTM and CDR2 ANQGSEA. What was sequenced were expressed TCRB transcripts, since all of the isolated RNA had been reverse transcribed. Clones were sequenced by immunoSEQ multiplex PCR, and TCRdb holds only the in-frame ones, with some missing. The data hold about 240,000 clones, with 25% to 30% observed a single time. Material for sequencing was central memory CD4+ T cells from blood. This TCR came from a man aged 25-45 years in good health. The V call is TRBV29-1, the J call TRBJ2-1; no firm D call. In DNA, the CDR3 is TGCAGCGTTTCCAGCTTGATGTTGGGTGAGCAGTTCTTC. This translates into CSVSSLMLGEQFF.